This entry lists 13 T cell receptor beta chains sequenced from one sample in a study of T cells in women clearing cervical HPV infection. Only in-frame clones appear in the TCRdb table, and some are missing; sequencing was by immunoSEQ multiplex PCR. This table holds about 29,000 clones. Sequencing used blood buffy coat. The source is a woman aged 18-70 years with a cervical HPV16 infection that either progressed to CIN3+ or cleared (not recorded which).

Of note for this clone: The read terminates 3 residues ahead of where the CDR3 ends, so the germline J gene completes it. The chain is built from TRBV7-9 and TRBJ1-1; D is undetermined. V lost 2 bases to trimming and J lost 1 base, with 5 bases between them. Germline V lookup: CDR1 SEHNR, CDR2 FQNEAQ (reference sequence). The CDR3 consists of 13 residues. CDR3 DNA, as far as it was read: TGTGCCAGCAGCTTATTCCAGAACACTGAA. Its translation is CASSLFQNTE. The entire CDR3 is CASSLFQNTEAFF.

In the case of this clone: Sequencing ends 3 residues short of the CDR3 end; the germline J gene provides the rest. The gene calls are TRBV12-5 and TRBJ2-3; 8 positions match TRBD2. The trim removed 0 bases at V and 4 bases at J, leaving 6 bases unmatched. CDR3 length equals 16 residues. The germline V gene has CDR1 LGHNT and CDR2 FRNRAP. The CDR3 bases that were read are TGTGCTAGTGGTTTGGTAGTGAGCGGGGGAGCAGATACG. This translates into CASGLVVSGGADT. In full, the CDR3 reads CASGLVVSGGADTQYF. The variable domain in full, with the rest retrieved from reference TRBV12-5 and TRBJ2-3, is DARVTQTPRHKVTEMGQEVTMRCQPILGHNTVFWYRQTMMQGLELLAYFRNRAPLDDSGMPKDRFSAEMPDATLATLKIQPSEPRDSAVYFCASGLVVSGGADTQYFGPGTRLTVL.

A remark on this clone: The missing CDR3 end, 3 residues past where the read stops, is filled in from the germline J gene. The rearrangement links TRBV10-1 to TRBJ2-2; D possibly corresponds to TRBD1 (6 bases). CDR1 is WNHNN, CDR2 SYGVQD, per germline (reference sequence). Between the trimmed V and J ends, which lost 6 bases and 7 bases, there was a span of 9 bases. CDR3 length: 12 residues. CDR3 DNA (partial): TGCGCCAGCAGCTACAGGGACGGGGAG. Residues: CASSYRDGE. Given in full, the CDR3 is CASSYRDGELFF.

With respect to this clone: Read data end 3 residues before the CDR3 end; the end is taken from the germline J gene. The chain uses TRBV2 and TRBJ2-4, with D perhaps TRBD1 (5 bases). The germline V gene encodes CDR1 SNHLY and CDR2 FYNNEI. Trimming removed 4 bases from V and 0 bases from J, with 10 bases in between. The CDR3 is made up of 15 amino acids. The DNA read from the CDR3 is TGTGCCAGCAGTGCCAGGGCCCTAGCCAAAAACATT. Translated, it gives CASSARALAKNI. The full CDR3 sequence reads CASSARALAKNIQYF.

The CDR3 loop is CASSATGNGYTF. CDR3 bases read: TGTGCCAGCAGCGCGACAGGGAATGGC. The rearrangement uses TRBV13 and TRBJ1-2; 7 bases agree with TRBD1. The observed sequence ends 3 residues before the CDR3 terminus, with the missing tail filled in from the germline J gene. Germline V gives CDR1 PRHDT, CDR2 FYEKMQ (reference sequence). V lost 5 bases, J lost 6 bases, and 3 bases stayed unmatched. The CDR3 extends over 12 amino acids.

Regarding this clone: The read terminates 3 residues before the CDR3 end, so the remaining end is supplied by the germline J gene. This sequence joins TRBV18 and TRBJ1-2; 7 nucleotides line up with TRBD1. The CDR3 runs to 16 residues. Per the germline V gene, CDR1 is KGHSH and CDR2 is LQKENI. The covered CDR3 bases are TGTGCCAGCTCGTCGGACGGCCTATCAGGGGGTTACGAC. Encoded protein: CASSSDGLSGGYD. The entire CDR3 reads CASSSDGLSGGYDYTF. The whole variable domain, remainder taken from reference TRBV18 and TRBJ1-2, is NAGVMQNPRHLVRRRGQEARLRCSPMKGHSHVYWYRQLPEEGLKFMVYLQKENIIDESGMPKERFSAEFPKEGPSILRIQQVVRGDSAAYFCASSSDGLSGGYDYTFGSGTRLTVV.

Concerning this clone: The read comes to an end 3 residues before the CDR3 does, leaving the germline J gene to fill in the end. This chain links TRBV11-1 with TRBJ2-7; no firm D call. The CDR3 is 15 residues long. Between the trimmed V and J ends, which lost 3 bases and 2 bases, there was a span of 14 bases. The germline CDR1 and CDR2 sequences are SGHAT and FQDESV (reference sequence). CDR3 sequence: CASSFSSRGTYEQYF. The covered CDR3 bases are TGTGCCAGCAGCTTCTCAAGTCGTGGCACCTACGAG.

As for this clone: The missing CDR3 end, 3 residues past where the read stops, is filled in from the germline J gene. This sequence joins TRBV30 and TRBJ2-7, with TRBD1 matching 7 bases. From germline, CDR1 is GTSNPN and CDR2 SVGIG (reference sequence). Trimming cost V 4 bases and J 6 bases; bases outside gene matches: 9. The length of the CDR3 is 13 residues. The CDR3 spells CAWMGQSRGEQYF. Incomplete CDR3 DNA: TGTGCCTGGATGGGACAGTCGAGGGGCGAG.

As concerns this clone: The read finishes 3 residues shy of the CDR3 end, and the germline J gene is used to complete it. The V gene is TRBV20-1, the J gene TRBJ1-5, with D hard to call. CDR3 length: 14 residues. The germline gives CDR1 DFQATT, CDR2 SNEGSKA (reference sequence). Trimming removed 5 bases at V and 0 bases at J, with 11 bases between. The CDR3 sequence: CSAVTHYSNQPQHF. The covered CDR3 bases are TGCAGTGCTGTGACACATTATAGCAATCAGCCC.

Points on this clone: Its ends do not fully match the called genes, so a read error is possible. CDR3 DNA, as far as it was read: TGTGCCAGTAGTGTAGACAGGGGGCGAGAGACC. Translated, it gives CASSVDRGRET. The whole CDR3 protein is CASSVDRGRETQYF. J is TRBJ2-5 and V is TRBV19, with 10 bases that match TRBD1. The observed sequence ends 3 residues before the CDR3 terminus, with the missing tail filled in from the germline J gene. CDR3 length: 14 amino acids. CDR1 and CDR2 from the germline V gene are LNHDA and SQIVND (reference sequence).

For this clone: The sequenced fragment ends 3 residues before the CDR3 boundary, so the rest is inferred from the germline J gene. The chain uses TRBV7-2 and TRBJ2-1, with a possible D match to TRBD2 (6 bases). The CDR3 has 15 residues. Trimming left V 5 bases short and J 1 base short, with 12 bases between. CDR1 and CDR2 (germline): SGHTA, FQGNSA. The CDR3 spells CASSTTSRSYNEQFF. CDR3 DNA, as far as it was read: TGTGCCAGCAGCACGACTAGTCGGTCCTACAATGAG.

In regard to this clone: The sequence runs out 3 residues before the end of the CDR3; the remainder is reconstructed from the germline J gene. This rearrangement joins TRBV7-8 to TRBJ2-7, with D unresolved. This CDR3 has 12 amino acids. V was clipped by 2 bases and J by 5 bases, with 7 bases between them. Germline V CDR1 and CDR2: SGHVS, FQNEAQ. Partial CDR3 DNA: TGTGCCAGCAGCTTACTTGTAAACGAG. It encodes CASSLLVNE. In full, the CDR3 reads CASSLLVNEQYF.

Note on this clone: Read coverage stops 3 residues before the CDR3 terminus; the germline J gene supplies the remainder. J is TRBJ2-5 and V is TRBV4-1, with D possibly TRBD2 on 5 matching bases. Trimming took 6 bases from V and 5 from J, leaving 13 bases between them. The CDR3 spans 13 residues. Germline CDR1 and CDR2: MGHRA and YSYEKL. The CDR3 sequence is CASSQFRGETQYF. Partial CDR3 DNA: TGCGCCAGCAGTCAGTTCCGCGGGGAGACC.